Listed here is a single TCR beta chain. Its target is not known. The length of the CDR3 is 11 residues. Germline-derived CDR1 and CDR2 are SQVTM and ANQGSEA. Trimming left V 4 bases short and J 5 bases short, with 6 bases between. This sample is part of a study of T cell repertoires in cytomegalovirus infection. On the study more broadly: Both a matching HLA type and CMV infection were indicated by public TCR beta signatures. Study conclusions and caveats: Identification of carriers of CMV plus the relevant HLA was achieved through cumulative public TCR beta family frequency. CMV-specific TCR beta clonotypes restricted by HLA-C were the ones dominating the ex vivo response.

TCRdb used MiXCR to reprocess the reads, holding one entry per CDR3 protein. The table has 680,000 or so distinct CDR3 sequences, roughly 36% seen once. The sequenced sample consisted of PBMCs. V and J are TRBV29-1 and TRBJ2-4; D possibly corresponds to TRBD1 (6 bases). The source is a human donor in good health (CMV status not recorded). Some clones in this sample may be carry-over from other donors' samples. The CDR3 here is CSVGTENIQYF. In DNA form, the CDR3 reads TGCAGCGTTGGGACAGAAAACATTCAGTACTTC.